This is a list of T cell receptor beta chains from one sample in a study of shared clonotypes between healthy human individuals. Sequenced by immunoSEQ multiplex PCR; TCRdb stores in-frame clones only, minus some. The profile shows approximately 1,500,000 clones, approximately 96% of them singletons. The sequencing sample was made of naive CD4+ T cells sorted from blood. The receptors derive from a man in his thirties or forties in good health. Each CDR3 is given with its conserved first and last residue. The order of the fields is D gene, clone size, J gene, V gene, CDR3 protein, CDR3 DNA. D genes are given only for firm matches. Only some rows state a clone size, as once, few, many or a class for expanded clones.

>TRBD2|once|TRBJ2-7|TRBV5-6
CASSPMDSGSIYEQYF
TGTGCCAGCAGCCCCATGGATAGCGGGAGTATCTACGAGCAGTACTTC
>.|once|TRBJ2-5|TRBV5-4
CASSLSGGQETQYF
TGTGCCAGCAGCTTGTCTGGCGGGCAAGAGACCCAGTACTTC
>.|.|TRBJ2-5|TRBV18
CASSPIAEETQYF
TGTGCCAGCTCACCAATCGCGGAGGAGACCCAGTACTTC
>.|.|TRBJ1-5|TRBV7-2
CASSPFYDQPQHF
TGTGCCAGCAGCCCCTTCTACGATCAGCCCCAGCATTTT
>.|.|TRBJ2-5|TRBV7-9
CASSLWGETQYF
TGTGCCAGCAGCCTTTGGGGAGAGACCCAGTACTTC
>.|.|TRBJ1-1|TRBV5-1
CASSLGLNTEAFF
TGCGCCAGCAGCTTGGGGCTGAACACTGAAGCTTTCTTT
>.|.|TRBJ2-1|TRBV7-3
CASSSRTDPRQFF
TGTGCCAGCAGCTCGCGGACGGACCCGAGACAGTTCTTC
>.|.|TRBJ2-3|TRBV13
CASSATGSTDTQYF
TGTGCCAGCAGCGCGACAGGTTCCACAGATACGCAGTATTTT
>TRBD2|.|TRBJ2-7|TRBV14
CASSQGGLAGVIYEQYF
TGTGCCAGCAGCCAAGGAGGACTAGCGGGAGTCATCTACGAGCAGTACTTC
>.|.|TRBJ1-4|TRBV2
CASSAGTNEKLFF
TGTGCCAGCAGTGCTGGGACTAATGAAAAACTGTTTTTT
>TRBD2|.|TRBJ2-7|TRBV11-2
CASSLGVWGTSETYEQYF
TGTGCCAGCAGCTTAGGAGTTTGGGGGACTAGCGAAACCTACGAGCAGTACTTC
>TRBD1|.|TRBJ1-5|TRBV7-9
CASSPLDRYSNQPQHF
TGTGCCAGCAGCCCCCTGGACAGGTATAGCAATCAGCCCCAGCATTTT
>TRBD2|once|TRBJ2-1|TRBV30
CAWRILAGGPGEQFF
TGTGCCTGGAGGATCCTAGCGGGAGGGCCTGGTGAGCAGTTCTTC
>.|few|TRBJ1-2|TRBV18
CASSPEGTLNYGYTF
TGTGCCAGCTCACCAGAGGGGACACTTAACTATGGCTACACCTTC
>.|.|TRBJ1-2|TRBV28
CASSLDGYGYTF
TGTGCCAGCAGTCTGGACGGTTATGGCTACACCTTC
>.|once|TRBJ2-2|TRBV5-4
CASRNDGRLGELFF
TGTGCCAGCAGGAACGATGGACGGCTAGGGGAGCTGTTTTTT
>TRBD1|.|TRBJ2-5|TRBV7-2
CASSFDRAQETQYF
TGTGCCAGCAGCTTCGACAGGGCCCAAGAGACCCAGTACTTC
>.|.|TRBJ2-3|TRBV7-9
CASSLEIAVITDTQYF
TGTGCCAGCAGCTTAGAAATAGCGGTTATCACAGATACGCAGTATTTT
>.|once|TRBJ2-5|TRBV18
CASSPIGETQYF
TGTGCCAGCTCACCAATAGGGGAGACCCAGTACTTC
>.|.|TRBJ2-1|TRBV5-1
CASSPSGSNEQFF
TGCGCCAGCAGCCCATCGGGGTCCAATGAGCAGTTCTTC